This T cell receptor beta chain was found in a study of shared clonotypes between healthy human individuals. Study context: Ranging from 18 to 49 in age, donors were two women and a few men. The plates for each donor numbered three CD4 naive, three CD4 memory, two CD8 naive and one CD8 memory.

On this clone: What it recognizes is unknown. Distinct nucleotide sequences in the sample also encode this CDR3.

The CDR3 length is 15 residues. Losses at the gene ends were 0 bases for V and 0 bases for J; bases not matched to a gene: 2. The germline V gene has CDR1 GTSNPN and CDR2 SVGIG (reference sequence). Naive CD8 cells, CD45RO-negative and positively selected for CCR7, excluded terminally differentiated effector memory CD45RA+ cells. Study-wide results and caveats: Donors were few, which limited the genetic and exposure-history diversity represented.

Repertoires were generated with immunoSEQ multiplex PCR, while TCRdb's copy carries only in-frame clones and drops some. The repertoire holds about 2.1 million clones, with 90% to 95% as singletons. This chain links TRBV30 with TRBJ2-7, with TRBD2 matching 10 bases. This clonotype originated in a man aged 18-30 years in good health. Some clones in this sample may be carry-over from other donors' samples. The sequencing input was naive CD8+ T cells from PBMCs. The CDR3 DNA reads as TGTGCCTGGAGTGTATCTAGCGGGAGCTCCTACGAGCAGTACTTC. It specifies CAWSVSSGSSYEQYF.